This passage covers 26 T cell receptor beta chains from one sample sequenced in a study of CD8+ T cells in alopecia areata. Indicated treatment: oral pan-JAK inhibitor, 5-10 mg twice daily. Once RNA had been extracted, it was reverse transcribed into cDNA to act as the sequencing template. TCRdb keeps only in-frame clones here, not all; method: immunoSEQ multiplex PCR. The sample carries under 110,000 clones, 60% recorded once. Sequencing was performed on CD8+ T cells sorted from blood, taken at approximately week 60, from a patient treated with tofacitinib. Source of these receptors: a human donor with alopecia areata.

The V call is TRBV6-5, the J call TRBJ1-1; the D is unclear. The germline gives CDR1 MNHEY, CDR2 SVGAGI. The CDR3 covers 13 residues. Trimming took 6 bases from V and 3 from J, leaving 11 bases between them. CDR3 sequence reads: CASSMTPYTEAFF. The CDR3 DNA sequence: TGTGCCAGCAGCATGACACCATACACTGAAGCTTTCTTT.

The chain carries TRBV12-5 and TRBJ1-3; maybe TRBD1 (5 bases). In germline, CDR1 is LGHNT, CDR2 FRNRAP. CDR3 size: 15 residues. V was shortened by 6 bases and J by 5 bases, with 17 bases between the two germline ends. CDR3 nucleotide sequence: TGTGCTAGTGGAGGTGACCAGGGATTTAGAAACACCATATATTTT. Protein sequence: CASGGDQGFRNTIYF. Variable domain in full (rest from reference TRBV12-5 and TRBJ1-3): DARVTQTPRHKVTEMGQEVTMRCQPILGHNTVFWYRQTMMQGLELLAYFRNRAPLDDSGMPKDRFSAEMPDATLATLKIQPSEPRDSAVYFCASGGDQGFRNTIYFGEGSWLTVV.

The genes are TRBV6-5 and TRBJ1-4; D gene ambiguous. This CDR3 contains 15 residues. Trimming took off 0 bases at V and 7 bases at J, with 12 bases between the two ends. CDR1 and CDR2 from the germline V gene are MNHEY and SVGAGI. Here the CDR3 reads CASSYSTGSVEKLFF. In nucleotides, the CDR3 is TGTGCCAGCAGTTACTCGACGGGGAGTGTTGAAAAACTGTTTTTT.

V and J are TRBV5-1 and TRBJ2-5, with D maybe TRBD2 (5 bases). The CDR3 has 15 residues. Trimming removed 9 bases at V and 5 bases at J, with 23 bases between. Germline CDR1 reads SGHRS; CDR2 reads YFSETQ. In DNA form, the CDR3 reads TGCGCCACCAGGCAAGCGGTTGGAGCTTTGGAGACCCAGTACTTC. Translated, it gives CATRQAVGALETQYF.

The CDR3 DNA reads as TGCAGCGTTGACGCCAGGGGAAGGTATGGCTACACCTTC. Encoded protein: CSVDARGRYGYTF. V usage is TRBV29-1 and J usage is TRBJ1-2, with a tentative D call TRBD1 (6 bases). Trimming stripped 3 bases from V and 5 bases from J, with 13 bases between. The CDR3 contains 13 residues. CDR1 is SQVTM and CDR2 is ANQGSEA in the germline V gene.

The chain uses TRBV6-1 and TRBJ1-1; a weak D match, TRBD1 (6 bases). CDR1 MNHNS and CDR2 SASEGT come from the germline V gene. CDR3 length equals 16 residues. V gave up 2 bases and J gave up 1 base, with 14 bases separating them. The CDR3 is CASSEKKGDPNTEAFF. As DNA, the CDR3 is TGTGCCAGCAGTGAAAAAAAGGGGGACCCGAACACTGAAGCTTTCTTT.

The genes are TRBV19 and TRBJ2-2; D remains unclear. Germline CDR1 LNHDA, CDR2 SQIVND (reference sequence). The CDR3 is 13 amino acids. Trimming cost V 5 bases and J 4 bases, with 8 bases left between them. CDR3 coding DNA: TGTGCCAGTAGTCCGACGAGCACCGGGGAGCTGTTTTTT. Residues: CASSPTSTGELFF.

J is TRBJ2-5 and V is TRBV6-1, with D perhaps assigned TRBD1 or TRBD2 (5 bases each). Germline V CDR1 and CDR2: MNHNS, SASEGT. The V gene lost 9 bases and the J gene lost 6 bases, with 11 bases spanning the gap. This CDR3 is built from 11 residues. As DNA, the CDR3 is TGTGCCAGGGGGGAAGGAAAGACCCAGTACTTC. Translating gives CARGEGKTQYF.

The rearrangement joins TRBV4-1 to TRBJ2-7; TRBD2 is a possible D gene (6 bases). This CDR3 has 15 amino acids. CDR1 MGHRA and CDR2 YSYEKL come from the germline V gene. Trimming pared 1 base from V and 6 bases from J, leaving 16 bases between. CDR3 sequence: CASSQVAGQGGEQYF. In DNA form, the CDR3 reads TGCGCCAGCAGCCAAGTGGCGGGGCAAGGCGGCGAGCAGTACTTC.

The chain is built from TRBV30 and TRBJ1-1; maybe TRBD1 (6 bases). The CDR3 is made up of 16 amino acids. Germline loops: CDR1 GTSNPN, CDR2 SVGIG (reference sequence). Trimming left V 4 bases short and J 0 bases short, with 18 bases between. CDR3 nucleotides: TGTGCCTGGAAAGCAGGGGTCGCCCCTATGAACACTGAAGCTTTCTTT. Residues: CAWKAGVAPMNTEAFF.

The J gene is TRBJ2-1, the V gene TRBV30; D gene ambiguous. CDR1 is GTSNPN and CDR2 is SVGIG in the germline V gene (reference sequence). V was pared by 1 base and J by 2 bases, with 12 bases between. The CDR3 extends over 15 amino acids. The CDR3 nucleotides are TGTGCCTGGAGTGCCGAAGATGGGCCCTACAATGAGCAGTTCTTC. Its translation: CAWSAEDGPYNEQFF.

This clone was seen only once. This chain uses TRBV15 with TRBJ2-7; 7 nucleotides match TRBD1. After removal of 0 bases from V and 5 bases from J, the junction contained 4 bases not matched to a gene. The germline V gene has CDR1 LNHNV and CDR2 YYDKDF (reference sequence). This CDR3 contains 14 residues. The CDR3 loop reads CATSREQGWDEQYF. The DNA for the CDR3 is TGTGCCACCAGCAGAGAACAGGGGTGGGACGAGCAGTACTTC.

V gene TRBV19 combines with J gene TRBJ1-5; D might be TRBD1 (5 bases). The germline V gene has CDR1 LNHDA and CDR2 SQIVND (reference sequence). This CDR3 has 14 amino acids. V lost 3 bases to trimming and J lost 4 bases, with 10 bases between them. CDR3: CASSITPGNQPQHF. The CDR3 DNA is TGTGCCAGTAGTATCACCCCAGGGAATCAGCCCCAGCATTTT.

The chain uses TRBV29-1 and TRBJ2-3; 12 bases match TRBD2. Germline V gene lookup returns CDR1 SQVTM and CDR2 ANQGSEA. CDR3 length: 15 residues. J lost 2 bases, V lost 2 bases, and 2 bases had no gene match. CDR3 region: CSVERLAGDTDTQYF. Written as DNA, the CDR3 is TGCAGCGTTGAACGACTAGCGGGGGACACAGATACGCAGTATTTT.

Here the CDR3 reads CASGVGADTQYF. CDR3 nucleotides: TGTGCCAGCGGGGTGGGGGCAGATACGCAGTATTTT. The V and J genes are TRBV7-9 and TRBJ2-3; D might be TRBD1 or TRBD2, each matching 5 bases. Germline V lookup: CDR1 SEHNR, CDR2 FQNEAQ (reference sequence). V shed 8 bases and J shed 4 bases, with 10 bases lying between them. CDR3 size: 12 residues.

The CDR3 nucleotides read TGTGCCAGCAGCCAGAAGATCCTTGCCGAGCAGTACTTC. This encodes CASSQKILAEQYF. The rearrangement joins TRBV5-6 to TRBJ2-7; D remains unclear. Trimming pared 4 bases from V and 6 bases from J, leaving 14 bases between. The length of the CDR3 is 13 residues. CDR1 is SGHDT, CDR2 YYEEEE, per germline.

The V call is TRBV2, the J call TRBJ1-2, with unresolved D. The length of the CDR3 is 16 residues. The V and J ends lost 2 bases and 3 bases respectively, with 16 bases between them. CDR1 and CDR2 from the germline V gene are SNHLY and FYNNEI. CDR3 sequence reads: CASSERRVVLDYGYTF. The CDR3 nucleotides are TGTGCCAGCAGTGAAAGACGGGTGGTTCTCGACTATGGCTACACCTTC.

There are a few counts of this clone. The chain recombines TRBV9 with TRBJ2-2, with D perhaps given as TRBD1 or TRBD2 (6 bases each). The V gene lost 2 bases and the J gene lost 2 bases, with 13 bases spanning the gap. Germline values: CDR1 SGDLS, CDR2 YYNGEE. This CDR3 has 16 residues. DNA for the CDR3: TGTGCCAGCAGCGTTTCCGGGGGCCATAACACCGGGGAGCTGTTTTTT. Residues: CASSVSGGHNTGELFF.

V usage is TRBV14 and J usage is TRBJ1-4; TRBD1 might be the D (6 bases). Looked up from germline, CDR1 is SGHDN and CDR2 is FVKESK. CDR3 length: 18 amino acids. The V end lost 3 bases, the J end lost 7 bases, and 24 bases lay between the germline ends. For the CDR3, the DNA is TGTGCCAGCAGCCAGGACAGCCACCGACGGCAACGGGGTGAAAAACTGTTTTTT. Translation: CASSQDSHRRQRGEKLFF. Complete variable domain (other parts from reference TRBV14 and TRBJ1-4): EAGVTQFPSHSVIEKGQTVTLRCDPISGHDNLYWYRRVMGKEIKFLLHFVKESKQDESGMPNNRFLAERTGGTYSTLKVQPAELEDSGVYFCASSQDSHRRQRGEKLFFGSGTQLSVL.

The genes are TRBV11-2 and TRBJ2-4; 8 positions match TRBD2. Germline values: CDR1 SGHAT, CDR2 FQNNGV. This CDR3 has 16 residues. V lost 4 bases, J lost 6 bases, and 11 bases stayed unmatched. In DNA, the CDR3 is TGTGCCAGCAGCTCACACCCGGGGGGGCCGGGAAACATTCAGTACTTC. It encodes CASSSHPGGPGNIQYF.

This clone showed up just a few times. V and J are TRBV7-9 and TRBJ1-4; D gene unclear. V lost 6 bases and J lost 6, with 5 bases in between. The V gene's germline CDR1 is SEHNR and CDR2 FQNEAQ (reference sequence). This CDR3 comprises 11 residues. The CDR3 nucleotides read TGTGCCAGCAGGAAAGATGAAAAACTGTTTTTT. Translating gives CASRKDEKLFF.

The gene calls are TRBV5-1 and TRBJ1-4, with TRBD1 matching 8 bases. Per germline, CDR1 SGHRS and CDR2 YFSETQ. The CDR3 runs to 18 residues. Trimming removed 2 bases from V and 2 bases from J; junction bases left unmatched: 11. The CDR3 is CASSFSGQGSSTNEKLFF. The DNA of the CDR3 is TGCGCCAGCAGCTTCTCCGGACAGGGTTCATCGACTAATGAAAAACTGTTTTTT.

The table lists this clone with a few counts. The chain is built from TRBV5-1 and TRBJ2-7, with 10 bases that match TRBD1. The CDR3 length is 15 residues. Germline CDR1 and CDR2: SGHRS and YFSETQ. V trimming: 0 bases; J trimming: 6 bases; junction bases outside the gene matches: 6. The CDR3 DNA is TGCGCCAGCAGCTTGGTATGGGACAGGGGTTGCGAGCAGTACTTC. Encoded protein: CASSLVWDRGCEQYF.

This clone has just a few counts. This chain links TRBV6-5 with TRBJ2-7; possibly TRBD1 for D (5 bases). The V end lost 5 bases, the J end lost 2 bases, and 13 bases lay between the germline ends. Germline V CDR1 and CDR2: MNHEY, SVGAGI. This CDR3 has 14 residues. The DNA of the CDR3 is TGTGCCAGCAGTACCGGCAGGGCTACCTACGAGCAGTACTTC. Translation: CASSTGRATYEQYF.

The CDR3 DNA sequence: TGTGCCAGCAGCCCGGGACAGGGGGCTTGGGGCTACACCTTC. Protein product: CASSPGQGAWGYTF. This sequence joins TRBV6-5 and TRBJ1-2, with 12 bases matching TRBD1. CDR3 length equals 14 residues. V lost 6 bases, J lost 8 bases, and 7 bases stayed unmatched. Per the germline V gene, CDR1 is MNHEY and CDR2 is SVGAGI.

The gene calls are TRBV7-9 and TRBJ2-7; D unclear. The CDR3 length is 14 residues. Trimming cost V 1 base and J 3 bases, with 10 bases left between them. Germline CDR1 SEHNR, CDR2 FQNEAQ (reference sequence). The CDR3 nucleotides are TGTGCCAGCAGCTTAGTTGGGGAAAGCTACGAGCAGTACTTC. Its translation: CASSLVGESYEQYF.